One and the same sample provided the 31 T cell receptor beta chains below, sequenced in a study of graft-versus-host responses after intestinal transplantation. These TCRs' antigens remain unknown. The method was immunoSEQ multiplex PCR; TCRdb's version includes in-frame clones alone and lacks a portion of them. The sample lists approximately 75,000 clones, about 94% occurring once. Material: unstimulated CD8+ T cells sorted from spleen or lymph node cells, obtained before intestinal transplant. The receptors were sampled from a human donor who received an intestinal transplant.

This clone has just a few counts. The J gene is TRBJ2-6, the V gene TRBV28, with unresolved D. Germline lookup yields CDR1 MDHEN and CDR2 SYDVKM. V shed 4 bases and J shed 0 bases, with 4 bases lying between them. The CDR3 has 14 residues. DNA of the CDR3: TGTGCCAGCAGTTGGTCCTCTGGGGCCAACGTCCTGACTTTC. Protein product: CASSWSSGANVLTF.

The chain employs TRBV18 and TRBJ2-7; a possible D gene is TRBD1 (6 bases). V gave up 8 bases and J gave up 2 bases, with 19 bases separating them. CDR3 length: 15 amino acids. In germline, CDR1 is KGHSH, CDR2 LQKENI. CDR3 nucleotides: TGTGCCAGCCGGCTACAGGGCCTAATCCCCTACGAGCAGTACTTC. It specifies CASRLQGLIPYEQYF. The entire variable domain, with the rest obtained from reference TRBV18 and TRBJ2-7, is as follows: NAGVMQNPRHLVRRRGQEARLRCSPMKGHSHVYWYRQLPEEGLKFMVYLQKENIIDESGMPKERFSAEFPKEGPSILRIQQVVRGDSAAYFCASRLQGLIPYEQYFGPGTRLTVT.

The CDR3 protein is CASSYHGQGGTEAFF. The CDR3 bases are TGTGCCAGCAGTTACCATGGACAGGGCGGGACTGAAGCTTTCTTT. The rearrangement uses TRBV6-5 and TRBJ1-1, with 8 bases matching TRBD1. V shed 2 bases, J shed 5 bases, and the junction held 7 bases outside the gene matches. Per the germline V gene, CDR1 is MNHEY and CDR2 is SVGAGI. The CDR3 length is 15 residues.

The rearrangement joins TRBV27 to TRBJ2-6; D remains unclear. Germline CDR1 and CDR2: MNHEY and SMNVEV (reference sequence). V lost 2 bases and J 4 bases, leaving 6 bases between the germline ends. The CDR3 runs 14 residues. The CDR3: CASSLSIGANVLTF. CDR3 bases: TGTGCCAGCAGTTTAAGTATCGGGGCCAACGTCCTGACTTTC.

The chain employs TRBV19 and TRBJ2-1; 10 nucleotides align to TRBD2. The V and J ends lost 7 bases and 5 bases, in that order; junction bases with no gene match: 11. Germline CDR1 LNHDA, CDR2 SQIVND (reference sequence). CDR3 length: 16 amino acids. The CDR3 loop reads CASKRLAGDNHNEQFF. The CDR3 DNA is TGTGCCAGTAAACGGCTAGCGGGGGACAACCACAATGAGCAGTTCTTC.

CDR3 loop: CASSVGYSQPQHF. DNA for the CDR3: TGTGCCAGCAGCGTAGGGTATAGTCAGCCCCAGCATTTT. This chain links TRBV9 with TRBJ1-5; D ambiguous. The CDR3 extends over 13 amino acids. In germline, CDR1 is SGDLS, CDR2 YYNGEE. The V and J ends lost 0 bases and 6 bases respectively, with 7 bases between them.

The genes are TRBV4-1 and TRBJ2-5; D may correspond to TRBD1 or TRBD2 (5 bases each). Trimming took 0 bases from V and 3 from J, leaving 17 bases between them. The CDR3 is made up of 17 amino acids. Looked up from germline, CDR1 is MGHRA and CDR2 is YSYEKL. The CDR3 here is CASSQEAGTEGEETQYF. The CDR3 nucleotides are TGCGCCAGCAGCCAAGAGGCCGGGACCGAAGGAGAAGAGACCCAGTACTTC.

In DNA form, the CDR3 reads TGTGCCAGCAGCTTAGATCGGCGTGGACTAGGAACCTACGAGCAGTACTTC. Translated: CASSLDRRGLGTYEQYF. V usage is TRBV11-2 and J usage is TRBJ2-7, with 7 bases that match TRBD2. Germline CDR1 is SGHAT and CDR2 is FQNNGV. The ends lost 0 bases at V and 2 bases at J; junction bases unmatched: 10. The CDR3 contains 17 residues.

The chain uses TRBV29-1 and TRBJ2-5; no clear D. V was cut by 6 bases and J by 5 bases, with 19 bases left in between. CDR3 length equals 14 residues. Germline CDR1 SQVTM, CDR2 ANQGSEA. DNA of the CDR3: TGCAGCGTCTTAAGTCTAGGAGAAGGGGAGACCCAGTACTTC. Protein: CSVLSLGEGETQYF.

V usage is TRBV5-4 and J usage is TRBJ2-1; D not resolved. Trimming took 1 base from V and 0 from J, leaving 8 bases between them. The CDR3 loop spans 15 amino acids. The germline gives CDR1 SGHNT, CDR2 YYREEE (reference sequence). The CDR3 DNA reads TGTGCCAGCAGCTTGTTTCTGAGCTCCTACAATGAGCAGTTCTTC. Translation gives CASSLFLSSYNEQFF.

Worth noting for this clone: Other DNA sequences in this specimen translate into the identical CDR3. V is TRBV13 and J is TRBJ2-7, with D possibly being TRBD1 (9 bases). Per germline, CDR1 PRHDT and CDR2 FYEKMQ (reference sequence). V was cut by 5 bases and J by 0 bases, with 35 bases left in between. CDR3 size: 22 residues. This CDR3 reads CASSPRGGQGRQRGIYSYEQYF. For the CDR3, the DNA is TGTGCCAGCAGCCCCCGAGGGGGACAGGGTCGACAGCGGGGGATCTACTCCTACGAGCAGTACTTC. The full variable domain, in which reference TRBV13 and TRBJ2-7 provide the parts outside the CDR3, is AAGVIQSPRHLIKEKRETATLKCYPIPRHDTVYWYQQGPGQDPQFLISFYEKMQSDKGSIPDRFSAQQFSDYHSELNMSSLELGDSALYFCASSPRGGQGRQRGIYSYEQYFGPGTRLTVT.

The chain employs TRBV2 and TRBJ2-1, with TRBD2 matching over 8 bases. This CDR3 contains 15 residues. V was pared by 3 bases and J by 4 bases, with 5 bases of the junction left unmatched. From germline, CDR1 is SNHLY and CDR2 FYNNEI. CDR3 sequence reads: CASSDLAGPYNEQFF. Written as DNA, the CDR3 is TGTGCCAGCAGTGATCTAGCGGGTCCTTACAATGAGCAGTTCTTC.

This chain connects TRBV27 to TRBJ2-3; TRBD2 aligns across 7 bases. The V and J ends lost 5 bases and 5 bases, in that order; junction bases with no gene match: 4. The CDR3 loop spans 13 amino acids. Germline values: CDR1 MNHEY, CDR2 SMNVEV (reference sequence). The CDR3 sequence: CASSGGGGDTQYF. CDR3 bases: TGTGCCAGCAGTGGGGGGGGAGGAGATACGCAGTATTTT.

V usage is TRBV4-1 and J usage is TRBJ1-2, with D tentatively TRBD1 (5 bases). The CDR3 runs to 15 residues. Trimming shortened V by 0 bases and J by 3 bases, and 11 bases separated the two germline ends. Per germline, CDR1 MGHRA and CDR2 YSYEKL. CDR3 coding DNA: TGCGCCAGCAGCCAAGATAGGTACAGGTACTATGGCTACACCTTC. Protein product: CASSQDRYRYYGYTF.

J is TRBJ1-5 and V is TRBV4-1; no clear D gene. CDR3 length: 14 amino acids. The germline CDR1 and CDR2 sequences are MGHRA and YSYEKL. Between the trimmed V and J ends, which lost 0 bases and 7 bases, there was a span of 10 bases. The CDR3: CASSQEGGLQPQHF. CDR3 sequence (DNA): TGCGCCAGCAGCCAAGAAGGTGGACTACAGCCCCAGCATTTT.

The V gene is TRBV6-1, the J gene TRBJ1-5; the D gene is possibly TRBD1 (5 bases). CDR3 length: 16 residues. The germline V and J ends were trimmed by 0 bases and 2 bases, with 11 bases remaining between them. Germline CDR1 and CDR2: MNHNS and SASEGT. The CDR3 region is CASSEAEGQGNQPQHF. CDR3 in DNA: TGTGCCAGCAGTGAAGCAGAAGGACAAGGCAATCAGCCCCAGCATTTT.

The chain has TRBV6-5 and TRBJ2-2; tentative D call: TRBD2 (6 bases). Trimming cost V 2 bases and J 3 bases, with 13 bases left between them. Germline loops: CDR1 MNHEY, CDR2 SVGAGI. The CDR3 extends over 16 amino acids. The CDR3 reads CASSYRTTPDTGELFF. The CDR3 bases are TGTGCCAGCAGTTACAGGACTACCCCGGACACCGGGGAGCTGTTTTTT.

This chain links TRBV4-1 with TRBJ1-1; D not resolved. The CDR3 loop spans 14 amino acids. V lost 2 bases and J 0 bases, leaving 7 bases between the germline ends. Germline values: CDR1 MGHRA, CDR2 YSYEKL. This chain's CDR3 is CASSQPPVNTEAFF. The DNA for the CDR3 is TGCGCCAGCAGCCAACCCCCAGTGAACACTGAAGCTTTCTTT.

The V call is TRBV6-1, the J call TRBJ2-1; D tentatively reads TRBD1 or TRBD2 (6 bases each). Germline CDR1 is MNHNS and CDR2 is SASEGT. V shed 8 bases and J shed 0 bases, with 8 bases lying between them. The CDR3 has 13 amino acids. As DNA, the CDR3 is TGTGCCAGCCCGGGGGCCTCCTACAATGAGCAGTTCTTC. Translating gives CASPGASYNEQFF.

A few counts support this clone. The chain carries TRBV5-1 and TRBJ2-1, with 7 bases lining up with TRBD1. The CDR3 contains 15 residues. CDR1 is SGHRS and CDR2 is YFSETQ in the germline V gene. V lost 4 bases, J lost 6 bases, and 10 bases stayed unmatched. The CDR3: CASSLPIPGGNEQFF. CDR3 DNA sequence: TGCGCCAGCAGCCTCCCTATCCCAGGGGGCAATGAGCAGTTCTTC.

CDR3 sequence: CASSPRAIQDQPQHF. The CDR3 DNA is TGTGCCAGCAGTCCTCGGGCCATTCAGGATCAGCCCCAGCATTTT. V usage is TRBV28 and J usage is TRBJ1-5, with D uncertain. Germline values: CDR1 MDHEN, CDR2 SYDVKM. The germline V and J ends were trimmed by 5 bases and 5 bases, with 16 bases remaining between them. The CDR3 totals 15 residues.

This chain uses TRBV11-3 with TRBJ2-1; TRBD2 aligns across 8 bases. V lost 0 bases to trimming and J lost 7 bases; unmatched junction nucleotides: 5. CDR3 length: 15 residues. The germline V gene encodes CDR1 SGHNT and CDR2 YENEEA. In DNA, the CDR3 is TGTGCCAGCAGCTTAGACGGGAGGGCCGCGAATGAGCAGTTCTTC. It codes for CASSLDGRAANEQFF.

Only a few counts were recorded for this clone. The chain links TRBV6-1 to TRBJ2-2; D may be TRBD1 (5 bases). This CDR3 is 14 amino acids long. The ends were cut back, 4 bases at V and 3 bases at J, with 9 bases in the middle. CDR1 MNHNS and CDR2 SASEGT come from the germline V gene. CDR3 loop: CASSVGPDTGELFF. Written as DNA, the CDR3 is TGTGCCAGCAGTGTGGGGCCGGACACCGGGGAGCTGTTTTTT.

A single count supports this clone. V usage is TRBV4-2 and J usage is TRBJ2-1, with a weak D call TRBD1 (5 bases). This CDR3 region has 14 residues. In germline, CDR1 is LGHNA, CDR2 YNFKEQ. V was trimmed by 1 base and J by 6 bases, leaving 10 bases between them. The CDR3 DNA follows: TGTGCCAGCAGCCAAGGAGGCAGGGCCAATGAGCAGTTCTTC. Its translation is CASSQGGRANEQFF.

The rearrangement links TRBV19 to TRBJ2-5; 12 nucleotides align to TRBD2. The J call may be in error: the DNA end matches TRBJ2-7 better. The CDR3 totals 15 residues. Germline-derived CDR1 and CDR2 are LNHDA and SQIVND (reference sequence). The CDR3 spells CASSWGLAGLYEQYF. The CDR3, as DNA: TGTGCCAGTAGTTGGGGACTAGCGGGCCTCTACGAGCAGTACTTC.

The genes are TRBV19 and TRBJ2-1, with 10 bases that match TRBD2. This CDR3 spans 16 amino acids. In germline, CDR1 is LNHDA, CDR2 SQIVND (reference sequence). V shed 7 bases and J 5 bases; nucleotides not matched to a gene: 11. The CDR3 here is CASTQTELAGNNEQFF. The CDR3, as DNA: TGTGCCAGTACCCAAACCGAACTAGCGGGGAACAATGAGCAGTTCTTC.

J is TRBJ2-5 and V is TRBV7-7, with 16 bases that match TRBD2. The CDR3 consists of 18 residues. With V trimmed by 5 bases and J by 8 bases, 14 bases remained unmatched. From germline, CDR1 is SSHAT and CDR2 FNYEAQ (reference sequence). The CDR3 here is CASSPTGGLAGGRLTQYF. CDR3 DNA sequence: TGTGCCAGCAGCCCCACAGGGGGACTAGCGGGAGGGCGATTAACCCAGTACTTC.

Comment on this clone: Other DNA sequences within the sample encode an identical CDR3. The chain uses TRBV5-1 and TRBJ2-1; D remains unclear. Germline V gives CDR1 SGHRS, CDR2 YFSETQ. The CDR3 contains 11 residues. V was pared by 4 bases and J by 9 bases, with 8 bases between. In DNA, the CDR3 is TGCGCCAGCAGCCTGAGCAGTGAGCAGTTCTTC. It encodes CASSLSSEQFF. Based on the CDR3 plus reference TRBV5-1 and TRBJ2-1, the full variable domain is KAGVTQTPRYLIKTRGQQVTLSCSPISGHRSVSWYQQTPGQGLQFLFEYFSETQRNKGNFPGRFSGRQFSNSRSEMNVSTLELGDSALYLCASSLSSEQFFGPGTRLTVL.

The chain recombines TRBV15 with TRBJ2-6; no clear D gene. V lost 1 base and J lost 1, with 11 bases in between. Looked up from germline, CDR1 is LNHNV and CDR2 is YYDKDF (reference sequence). The CDR3 totals 17 residues. The CDR3 DNA is TGTGCCACCAGCAGAGCTTCGGCAGGATCTGGGGCCAACGTCCTGACTTTC. Translating it yields CATSRASAGSGANVLTF.

The gene calls are TRBV4-1 and TRBJ2-7; no reliable D call. This CDR3 has 15 residues. Germline V gene lookup returns CDR1 MGHRA and CDR2 YSYEKL. V gave up 2 bases and J gave up 4 bases, with 15 bases separating them. CDR3 DNA: TGCGCCAGCAGCCAATTTAAGTCCGGCTCGTACGAGCAGTACTTC. Its protein product is CASSQFKSGSYEQYF.

The gene calls are TRBV5-8 and TRBJ1-1; D unresolved. Germline V gene sequence: CDR1 SGHTS, CDR2 YDEGEE. The length of the CDR3 is 12 residues. The V gene lost 5 bases and the J gene lost 3 bases, with 8 bases spanning the gap. The CDR3: CASRIGDTEAFF. The CDR3 DNA sequence: TGTGCCAGCAGGATTGGGGACACTGAAGCTTTCTTT.